This T cell receptor (beta chain) derives from a study of Graves' ophthalmopathy and Graves' hyperthyroidism. The sequenced template was RNA, covering the TCR beta CDR3 region. HTBI-primed first-round RT-PCR preceded second-round multiplex PCR. TCRdb reprocessed the multiplex PCR reads with MiXCR, giving one entry per CDR3 protein. Among over 450,000 distinct CDR3 sequences listed, 13% to 15% were seen once. Ophthalmopathy donors showed moderate-to-severe activity, CAS ≥3, NOSPECS ≥4 and a duration under 3 months. Reliance was placed on clinical symptoms, serum thyroxine, TRAb, thyroid ultrasound and orbital computed tomography for diagnosis. This clonotype has ten or more counts. The antigen is unknown. Study-wide results and limits: With a specificity of roughly 72% and a sensitivity of 60% to 71%, the model predicted ophthalmopathy progression. Most expanded clonotypes from thyroid (those above 0.001 frequency) were also found in blood.

CDR1 and CDR2 from the germline V gene are MDHEN and SYDVKM. V gave up 7 bases and J gave up 4 bases; unmatched junction bases: 9. The CDR3 has 14 amino acids. The receptor was derived from a woman in her thirties with Graves' ophthalmopathy. The chain couples TRBV28 to TRBJ2-5; 7 nucleotides match TRBD2. The sample consisted of blood. This CDR3 is CASTSPGEGETQYF. The DNA of the CDR3 is TGTGCCAGCACCAGCCCGGGGGAGGGAGAGACCCAGTACTTC. Using reference TRBV28 and TRBJ2-5 for the parts outside the CDR3, the full variable domain is DVKVTQSSRYLVKRTGEKVFLECVQDMDHENMFWYRQDPGLGLRLIYFSYDVKMKEKGDIPEGYSVSREKKERFSLILESASTNQTSMYLCASTSPGEGETQYFGPGTRLLVL.